Presented here are 14 T cell receptor beta chains from one specimen sequenced in a study of T cell changes during pregnancy in multiple sclerosis. TCRdb's copy holds only in-frame clones and misses some; the assay was immunoSEQ multiplex PCR. This sample has 40,000 to 55,000 clones, with roughly nine tenths found just once. The material was CD4+ T cells from peripheral blood mononuclear cells, obtained after pregnancy. All receptors derive from a female donor with multiple sclerosis, enrolled in a pregnancy study.

The chain uses TRBV18 and TRBJ2-7, with 8 bases matching TRBD2. CDR3 length equals 18 residues. V was clipped by 3 bases and J by 4 bases; unmatched bases: 17. CDR1 is KGHSH, CDR2 LQKENI, per germline. The CDR3 loop is CASSPPGGPGRSMYEQYF. The CDR3 nucleotides are TGTGCCAGCTCACCGCCGGGAGGGCCGGGACGTTCGATGTACGAGCAGTACTTC.

The genes are TRBV10-3 and TRBJ1-3, with 10 bases matching TRBD1. This CDR3 has 19 amino acids. Looked up from germline, CDR1 is ENHRY and CDR2 is SYGVKD. The V gene end was trimmed by 4 bases and the J gene end by 0 bases; junction bases not matched to a gene: 12. The CDR3 is CAISGSTGGIISSGNTIYF. CDR3 in DNA: TGTGCCATCAGTGGATCGACAGGGGGCATAATCTCCTCTGGAAACACCATATATTTT.

The chain is built from TRBV30 and TRBJ1-5, with TRBD1 matching 7 bases. The CDR3 covers 14 residues. CDR1 GTSNPN and CDR2 SVGIG come from the germline V gene (reference sequence). V was clipped by 2 bases and J by 7 bases; unmatched bases: 8. As DNA, the CDR3 is TGTGCCTGGAGTACAGTACAGGGGAACCAGCCCCAGCATTTT. Its protein is CAWSTVQGNQPQHF.

A single count supports this clone. This chain joins TRBV7-2 and TRBJ1-2; 7 bases agree with TRBD1. Germline V gene sequence: CDR1 SGHTA, CDR2 FQGNSA. V trimming: 3 bases; J trimming: 9 bases; junction bases outside the gene matches: 7. The CDR3 runs 13 residues. The CDR3 DNA is TGTGCCAGCAGCTTGGAGGGGGCTCGGAGCTACACCTTC. This sequence encodes CASSLEGARSYTF.

The chain is built from TRBV28 and TRBJ2-5; 8 bases match TRBD1. Germline CDR1 is MDHEN and CDR2 is SYDVKM. Trimming removed 4 bases from V and 5 bases from J; junction bases left unmatched: 12. The CDR3 loop spans 16 amino acids. CDR3 bases: TGTGCCAGCAGTTACCGCGGCAGGGGGCTGGGGGAGACCCAGTACTTC. The encoded protein is CASSYRGRGLGETQYF.

This rearrangement joins TRBV6-5 to TRBJ1-4; no clear D gene. Per the germline V gene, CDR1 is MNHEY and CDR2 is SVGAGI. V lost 6 bases and J lost 6, with 11 bases in between. The CDR3 length is 13 residues. The CDR3, as DNA: TGTGCCAGCAGGGAGGCAGGTTATGAAAAACTGTTTTTT. Amino acid sequence: CASREAGYEKLFF.

This clone was detected once. The gene calls are TRBV5-1 and TRBJ1-1; TRBD1 might be the D (5 bases). V lost 0 bases and J 1 base, leaving 7 bases between the germline ends. Germline V gene lookup returns CDR1 SGHRS and CDR2 YFSETQ. The CDR3 spans 14 residues. In DNA, the CDR3 is TGCGCCAGCAGCTTGGACAGGCAGAACACTGAAGCTTTCTTT. Its translation is CASSLDRQNTEAFF.

V usage is TRBV6-6 and J usage is TRBJ2-5; 10 nucleotides agree with TRBD1. CDR1 is MNHNY, CDR2 SVGAGI, per germline (reference sequence). CDR3 length: 15 residues. The trim removed 5 bases at V and 4 bases at J, leaving 7 bases unmatched. The CDR3 region is CASSRTGGPVETQYF. Here the CDR3 DNA reads TGTGCCAGCAGTAGGACAGGGGGTCCTGTAGAGACCCAGTACTTC.

This clone came up once. V gene TRBV7-2 combines with J gene TRBJ2-2; 9 bases agree with TRBD1. The germline V gene encodes CDR1 SGHTA and CDR2 FQGNSA. CDR3 length: 15 amino acids. Germline trimming cut 5 bases from V and 3 bases from J; bases unmatched to any gene: 4. The chain's CDR3 is CASSRTGVDTGELFF. DNA of the CDR3: TGTGCCAGCAGCCGGACAGGGGTTGACACCGGGGAGCTGTTTTTT.

This chain uses TRBV6-8 with TRBJ1-6, with a weak D call TRBD1 (6 bases). The CDR3 spans 18 residues. CDR1 and CDR2 from the germline V gene are MNHGY and SAAAGT. The germline V and J ends were trimmed by 4 bases and 6 bases, with 22 bases remaining between them. The CDR3 bases are TGTGCCAGCAGTTGCCTCCTGTACAGGGAAGAGTTTAATTCACCCCTCCACTTT. Translation gives CASSCLLYREEFNSPLHF.

The rearrangement joins TRBV19 to TRBJ1-3; D possibly corresponds to TRBD1 (5 bases). Germline assignment: CDR1 LNHDA and CDR2 SQIVND (reference sequence). The CDR3 loop spans 15 amino acids. V dropped 5 bases and J dropped 2 bases, with 13 bases sitting between them. CDR3 sequence: CASSAQGGPGNTIYF. The CDR3 DNA is TGTGCCAGTAGTGCGCAGGGAGGTCCTGGAAACACCATATATTTT.

The chain couples TRBV29-1 to TRBJ2-3, with TRBD1 as a possible D gene (5 bases). V lost 7 bases, J lost 1 base, and 12 bases lay in between. CDR3 length equals 13 residues. Germline CDR1 and CDR2: SQVTM and ANQGSEA. CDR3: CSAGHGGTDTQYF. The CDR3 DNA reads as TGCAGCGCTGGACACGGTGGCACAGATACGCAGTATTTT.

The J gene is TRBJ2-1, the V gene TRBV5-4, with 10 bases that match TRBD2. Germline assignment: CDR1 SGHNT and CDR2 YYREEE (reference sequence). Germline trimming cut 10 bases from V and 0 bases from J; bases unmatched to any gene: 19. The CDR3 covers 19 residues. CDR3 in DNA: TGTGCCTGCCAGAGAAGTCTAGCGGGAGTCTCGAGCTCCTACAATGAGCAGTTCTTC. Protein sequence: CACQRSLAGVSSSYNEQFF.

The CDR3 bases are TGCAGCGTTTCCACCGAGGGGCCCCAGCATTTT. It specifies CSVSTEGPQHF. The chain combines TRBV29-1 with TRBJ1-5; no clear D gene. Germline V gene lookup returns CDR1 SQVTM and CDR2 ANQGSEA. V lost 5 bases, J lost 9 bases, and 11 bases lay in between. The CDR3 has 11 residues.